This entry lists 5 T cell receptor beta chains sequenced from one sample in a study of molecular identifiers for immune sequencing clone quantification. One entry per CDR3 protein results from TCRdb running MiXCR on the PCR reads. Altogether tens of thousands of distinct CDR3 sequences are present, approximately 18% being singletons, with the ten largest covering 7% to 9%. The sample was naive CD8+ T cells from blood, with Jurkat cell RNA spiked in. As for subset: FACS-sorted CD8+CD4-CCR7+CD45RA+ naive T cells. These receptors were obtained from a human donor in good health. Some libraries in this study had Jurkat cell RNA spiked in.

The sample holds many counts of this clonotype. The chain combines TRBV28 with TRBJ1-2, with a tentative D call TRBD1 (6 bases). The CDR3 consists of 16 residues. The V gene's germline CDR1 is MDHEN and CDR2 SYDVKM. The germline V and J ends were trimmed by 4 bases and 0 bases, with 15 bases remaining between them. The CDR3 DNA reads TGTGCCAGCAGTTATCACCGGGACAAGACTAACTATGGCTACACCTTC. Its translation: CASSYHRDKTNYGYTF.

A few counts support this clonotype. J is TRBJ2-1 and V is TRBV3-1, with D uncertain. This CDR3 contains 13 residues. V dropped 0 bases and J dropped 7 bases, with 7 bases sitting between them. CDR1 and CDR2 (germline): LGHDT, YNNKEL (reference sequence). CDR3 DNA: TGTGCCAGCAGCCAAGAAAACAGAAATGAGCAGTTCTTC. Translated, it gives CASSQENRNEQFF.

This clonotype was detected ten times or more. The chain joins TRBV9 to TRBJ2-7; D could derive from TRBD1 or TRBD2 (5 bases each). This CDR3 has 14 amino acids. V was cut by 2 bases and J by 2 bases, with 11 bases left in between. Per the germline V gene, CDR1 is SGDLS and CDR2 is YYNGEE. The chain's CDR3 is CASSVGTIAYEQYF. The CDR3 DNA reads as TGTGCCAGCAGCGTGGGGACGATCGCCTACGAGCAGTACTTC.

This clonotype was seen ten or more times. This chain connects TRBV7-2 to TRBJ2-3; D may be TRBD2 (6 bases). Trimming stripped 1 base from V and 4 bases from J, with 12 bases between. Per germline, CDR1 SGHTA and CDR2 FQGNSA. There are 15 residues in the CDR3. In nucleotides, the CDR3 is TGTGCCAGCAGCTTAGGGGAGGTTTACTCAGATACGCAGTATTTT. It encodes CASSLGEVYSDTQYF.

By its share, this clonotype is medium-sized. V is TRBV7-9 and J is TRBJ2-3, with D maybe TRBD2 (5 bases). This CDR3 is 13 amino acids long. V lost 3 bases and J 5 bases, leaving 9 bases between the germline ends. CDR1 SEHNR and CDR2 FQNEAQ come from the germline V gene (reference sequence). The CDR3 reads CASSFDYEDTQYF. The CDR3 DNA sequence: TGTGCCAGCAGCTTTGACTATGAAGATACGCAGTATTTT.